This T cell receptor (beta chain) originates from a study of cytomegalovirus exposure and HLA in healthy donors (TCRdb year 2017). For the wider study: In an earlier analysis of 550 to 750 of the donors, 276 Gb of sequence data and about 110 million unique TCR beta sequences from about 190 million T cells were reported. Roughly 300 gigabases of sequencing data and around 80 million unique TCR sequences made up an early release that covered roughly 670 HLA-typed donors. Of the approximately 400 genotyped donors, approximately 82% fell in the genetic ancestry cluster associated with self-reported Caucasian donors. The study was designed to test whether signatures of past pathogen exposure could be identified by cataloging public T cell receptors. The study profiled the T cell repertoires of hundreds of subjects by immunosequencing and related them to cytomegalovirus serostatus. Besides the first cohort of some 670 subjects, a separate validation cohort made up of over a hundred different subjects was used. High-throughput TCR immunosequencing, statistical association of individual TCRs with disease status, and machine learning were combined to predict cytomegalovirus infection status. A later analysis re-examined previously published TCR beta repertoires from about 700 donors and added high-resolution HLA genotyping to investigate patterns of TCR occurrence. In the later analysis, no new phenotypic data were used to find candidate immune exposures; instead, reliance was placed on TCR beta sequences and their occurrence across donors. An earlier analysis of approximately 500 of the donors applied high-throughput TCR beta sequencing to assess whether each TCR beta V gene segment acted as functional or pseudogenic. Donor age, sex, ethnicity and CMV serostatus were compiled together with the repertoire data. A later genetic analysis used genome-wide SNP genotypes for 398 of the 666 donors, treating that subset as a discovery cohort. All discovery cohort repertoires had been generated on a single sequencing platform. HLA typing included class I and class II loci at four-digit resolution. Typing coverage differed by locus: A, B, C, DRB1 and DQB1 were typed in roughly 620-630 donors, DQA1 in around 500, DPA1 in 606, and DPB1 in 472. Roughly 5 DR-DQ haplotypes were handled as single units for association and clustering, since linkage in the cohort was strong. Across around 400 genotyped donors of the cohort, an average of about 240,000 unique TCR beta nucleotide sequences per donor were sequenced, and roughly 20% of those sequences were non-productive. Beyond this particular receptor, the publication reports: In a later analysis, around 17,000 TCR beta sequences were associated with specific HLA alleles at a false discovery rate of 0.05. A total of 150 to 200 TCR beta chains were listed by the study as associated with cytomegalovirus. The 87-base-pair reads could not distinguish some IMGT-functional V segments, including TRBV6-2 and TRBV6-3, so those segments were excluded. Roughly uniform sequencing depth across donors was assumed in presence/absence analyses, although this assumption may not hold. The earlier analysis of 450 to 700 of the donors excluded 15 to 20 rarely observed V segments, including chromosome 9 orphons, because counts were too low. Linkage disequilibrium might explain the correlated functional status among segregating V segments, but an unknown experimental factor could not be excluded. In a later analysis, TCR association rates were found to vary across HLA loci, with the most associated TCRs seen for DRB1 alleles and the fewest for HLA-C alleles. The authors suggested that the approach could potentially be generalized to other disease states and immunological phenotypes. In a later analysis, most CMV-associated TCR beta chains were found to appear HLA-restricted, with HLA associations seemingly driven largely by CMV exposure. In a later analysis, HLA-associated TCR beta chains showed more clonal expansion and lower generation probabilities than non-associated chains that were equally common. For the cohort, immune exposure information was limited to CMV serostatus. A few of the identified cytomegalovirus-associated TCR beta chains were confirmed in vitro to be specific for cytomegalovirus antigens. A cluster of highly shared sequence variants was judged likely to be a technical artifact of the sequencing pipeline. When HLA alleles, especially DR and DQ, strongly co-occurred, TCR associations were difficult to assign to individual alleles. Only TCR beta chains were sequenced in this cohort, and the absence of alpha or paired-chain data limited detectable features. The classifier was reported to diagnose cytomegalovirus status with high specificity and sensitivity in both the original cohort and the validation cohort. According to a later genetic analysis, donors in an Asian-associated ancestry cluster had fewer N-insertions in productive TCRs than the approximately 700-donor mean. Because some donors lacked HLA typing at each locus, the association tests relied only on the typed subset. Several of the top co-occurrence clusters appeared to be linked to parvovirus B19, influenza, CMV and Epstein-Barr virus, according to a later analysis. Most TCR sequences were seen in very few donors, while some public TCRs were found in many individuals. Broadly in line with IMGT annotations, most TCR beta V segments showed up in productive rearrangements about 87% or about 30% of the time in an earlier analysis of under 700 of the donors. In a later genetic analysis, a missense DCLRE1C variant was associated with V-gene and J-gene trimming of TCR beta chains, and the association was replicated in an independent cohort. A further reported finding was that TCR beta sequences accurately predicted the HLA-A and HLA-B alleles for most subjects in the first cohort.

According to the germline V gene (reference sequence), CDR1 reads GTSNPN and CDR2 reads SVGIG. Trimming at the junction amounts to 6 bases on V and 3 bases on J, and the germline ends lie 14 bases apart. The CDR3 contains 13 residues, cysteine and phenylalanine counted. The only DNA kept is the CDR3, 39 bases in frame from the first base. In total, just over 650 healthy bone marrow donors made up the cohort. Cohort members were all nominally healthy when sampled, although unrecorded immune exposures were likely present. The donor tested CMV seropositive and was one of the 289 seropositive cohort members. A peripheral blood sample was provided by each donor, and peripheral blood mononuclear cells were used for TCR beta sequencing. Genomic DNA was extracted from the blood cell samples with the Qiagen DNeasy Blood Extraction Kit. For this clone: Its target antigen remains unknown. The record has no base qualities; no much larger clone is one base away.

The library was prepared using the immunoSEQ multiplex PCR assay. For the multiplex PCR, a mixture combining 60 forward primers for TCR Vbeta segments and 13 reverse primers for TCR Jbeta segments was used. The CDR3 region of rearranged TCR beta genes was amplified from genomic DNA with a multiplex PCR assay. On the Illumina HiSeq System, the amplified TCR beta libraries were sequenced as 87-base-pair reads. The paper's data handling went like this. In a later analysis, some 80 million unique TCR beta chains were counted across the 650 to 700 repertoires, and roughly 11 million of these chains were shared by at least two donors. A nearest-neighbor algorithm error-corrected the raw reads and collapsed the reads into unique sequences, merging closely related sequences to remove PCR and sequencing errors. CDR3 sequences were aligned to IMGT reference sequences to assign V, D and J gene segments. For a sequence to be retained, a match of at least six nucleotides was required to both a V gene segment and a J gene segment. Rearrangements were classified as productive when the CDR3 lacked stop codons and remained in frame with V and J, and all other rearrangements were classified as non-productive. Following IMGT convention, CDR3 was defined as the stretch from the second conserved V-encoded cysteine to the conserved J-encoded phenylalanine. The earlier analysis of fewer than 700 of the donors excluded sequences that lacked an unambiguous match to a single V gene segment. An earlier analysis of a few hundred of the donors called V segments functional above 56.7% productive rearrangements and segregating when the between-donor standard deviation exceeded 5%. A statistical classification framework was developed to diagnose cytomegalovirus status using the catalog of TCR beta chain sequences. V and J gene assignment, in a later analysis, came from comparing TCR nucleotide sequences with IMGT/GENE-DB human TR gene sequences. Using the TCRdist pipeline, a later analysis assigned CDR3 sequences along with most-parsimonious VDJ recombination scenarios. In a later analysis, each TCR beta chain was defined by its CDR3 amino acid sequence together with its V-gene family, and reads lacking a unique V-gene family were excluded. As a way to deal with suspected cross-contamination and a sequencing artifact, a later analysis dropped roughly 620 nucleotide sequences that were highly shared and had low generation probability. In a later analysis, a clonal expansion index for each public chain was calculated from normalized within-repertoire ranks of inferred template counts. In a later analysis, generation probabilities were computed with a VDJ recombination model fitted to out-of-frame rearrangements, and the resulting probabilities were checked against IGoR. Hypergeometric tests were used in a later analysis to score TCR-TCR, TCR-HLA and TCR-CMV co-occurrence, with a repertoire-size bias correction applied to the TCR pairs. False discovery rates were estimated in a later analysis by permuting HLA or CMV assignments 20 times. In a later analysis, co-occurring TCRs were grouped using DBSCAN, and TCRdist sequence similarity was added for clustering within HLA-allele-positive subsets. Co-occurrence clustering excluded repertoires with fewer than 30,000 or more than 120,000 public chains, plus five with anomalous nucleotide sharing. The table comes from immuneACCESS by way of TCRdb, which keeps in-frame sequences with V and J called. Part of the clones is missing from these tables; in studies checked, under half for an unresolved V gene and the rest for unknown reasons. The DNA gave D and trimming, while V, J and clone size come from that table. The sample contains fewer than 130,000 clones, roughly 80% of them found a single time. Roughly 6% of the sample is taken by the ten largest.

The chain is made from TRBV30 and TRBJ1-2; the D gene is perhaps TRBD1, on 5 matching bases. The sequenced sample consisted of PBMCs. The clonotype was recovered from a man aged 25 to 40 in good health and CMV-seropositive. The nucleotides are TGTGCCTGTTCCCCGGGGGTTTACTATGGCTACACCTTC. This encodes CACSPGVYYGYTF.